One sample yielded the 16 T cell receptor beta chains listed below, sequenced in a study of blood T cells in healthy people across ages. A J-beta primer mix and a sample-barcoded 5' primer were used in a second PCR of roughly 6 to 12 cycles. TCRdb re-called the 5' RACE reads through MiXCR, storing one row per CDR3 protein. The sample yields 700,000 to 950,000 distinct CDR3 sequences, roughly 64% seen once. Sequencing was carried out using blood. Receptors originate from a man aged 25-45 years in good health.

This chain joins TRBV20-1 and TRBJ2-7, with D maybe TRBD2 (6 bases). This CDR3 contains 14 residues. Trimming took 3 bases from V and 7 from J, leaving 19 bases between them. Germline V gives CDR1 DFQATT, CDR2 SNEGSKA (reference sequence). The CDR3 region has the DNA TGCAGTGCTAGTAAGGGACTCCCTCCTAGGGAGCAGTACTTC. This translates into CSASKGLPPREQYF.

The chain employs TRBV12-3 or TRBV12-4 and TRBJ2-7; D possibly matches TRBD1 or TRBD2 (5 bases each). V dropped 6 bases and J dropped 0 bases, with 9 bases sitting between them. The CDR3 length is 13 residues. CDR3 DNA: TGTGCCAGCAGGGGGGAAAGCTCCTACGAGCAGTACTTC. Its protein product is CASRGESSYEQYF.

The chain couples TRBV3-1 to TRBJ2-4; no firm D call. The CDR3 is 16 residues long. Trimming removed 0 bases at V and 0 bases at J, with 9 bases between. Germline CDR1 LGHDT, CDR2 YNNKEL (reference sequence). The CDR3 DNA follows: TGTGCCAGCAGCCAAGACCCACACCTAGCCAAAAACATTCAGTACTTC. It encodes CASSQDPHLAKNIQYF.

This chain uses TRBV4-2 with TRBJ2-1; 11 positions match TRBD2. V was pared by 1 base and J by 6 bases, with 2 bases of the junction left unmatched. The CDR3 runs 15 residues. Looked up from germline, CDR1 is LGHNA and CDR2 is YNFKEQ. CDR3 residues: CASSQGLAGINEQFF. For the CDR3, the DNA is TGTGCCAGCAGCCAAGGACTAGCGGGAATCAATGAGCAGTTCTTC.

The rearrangement links TRBV4-1 to TRBJ2-5; D not resolved. The CDR3 runs 15 residues. Between the trimmed V and J ends, which lost 1 base and 0 bases, there was a span of 9 bases. Germline CDR1 reads MGHRA; CDR2 reads YSYEKL. CDR3 in amino acids: CASSQVYPDQETQYF. Here the CDR3 DNA reads TGCGCCAGCAGCCAAGTTTATCCGGACCAAGAGACCCAGTACTTC.

In nucleotides, the CDR3 is TGTGCCAGCAGCTCCGGAAGCACCCTACGCTATGGCTACACCTTC. This translates into CASSSGSTLRYGYTF. The rearrangement joins TRBV7-9 to TRBJ1-2; D remains ambiguous. The length of the CDR3 is 15 residues. Germline V gene data show CDR1 as SEHNR and CDR2 as FQNEAQ (reference sequence). Deletions cut 4 bases from V and 4 bases from J, with 16 bases between.

The chain's CDR3 is CASSQSPGSYEQYF. The CDR3 DNA is TGCGCCAGCAGCCAATCGCCAGGATCCTACGAGCAGTACTTC. J is TRBJ2-7 and V is TRBV4-3, with unresolved D. Germline assignment: CDR1 LGHNA and CDR2 YSLEER. CDR3 length: 14 residues. Trimming removed 2 bases at V and 1 base at J, with 9 bases between.

V usage is TRBV19 and J usage is TRBJ1-2; no clear D gene. Per germline, CDR1 LNHDA and CDR2 SQIVND (reference sequence). CDR3 length: 12 residues. Trimming removed 0 bases from V and 6 bases from J, with 5 bases in between. This CDR3 is CASSIDRDGYTF. DNA for the CDR3: TGTGCCAGTAGTATAGATAGAGATGGCTACACCTTC.

This clonotype was detected only once. The chain employs TRBV28 and TRBJ1-5; D may be TRBD1 (6 bases). The CDR3 runs 16 residues. The V and J ends lost 7 bases and 4 bases respectively, with 20 bases between them. Germline V CDR1 and CDR2: MDHEN, SYDVKM. CDR3 in DNA: TGTGCCAGCAAGTTGATGTCAGGGGTCTTTAATCAGCCCCAGCATTTT. This encodes CASKLMSGVFNQPQHF.

The chain is built from TRBV6-6 and TRBJ1-4, with D possibly TRBD1 on 5 matching bases. Germline V lookup: CDR1 MNHNY, CDR2 SVGAGI (reference sequence). The CDR3 is 13 residues long. The ends were cut back, 6 bases at V and 10 bases at J, with 15 bases in the middle. This CDR3 reads CASSGTVLGKLFF. The CDR3 bases are TGTGCCAGCAGCGGGACTGTCCTGGGAAAACTGTTTTTT.

The chain uses TRBV5-1 and TRBJ2-2, with a weak D call TRBD1 (6 bases). Trimming stripped 4 bases from V and 4 bases from J, with 8 bases between. There are 13 residues in the CDR3. Germline V gives CDR1 SGHRS, CDR2 YFSETQ. CDR3 amino acids: CASSTRGTGELFF. The CDR3 nucleotides are TGCGCCAGCAGCACCAGGGGCACCGGGGAGCTGTTTTTT.

The chain uses TRBV10-2 and TRBJ1-1; D gene uncertain. V was pared by 3 bases and J by 4 bases, with 6 bases between. The CDR3 extends over 12 amino acids. The germline V gene encodes CDR1 WSHSY and CDR2 SAAADI. CDR3 coding DNA: TGCGCCAGCAGTGAAGGGTCCACTGAAGCTTTCTTT. Translation: CASSEGSTEAFF.

The chain has TRBV7-8 and TRBJ2-3; D unresolved. V lost 5 bases and J 6 bases, leaving 24 bases between the germline ends. This CDR3 is 17 amino acids long. CDR1 SGHVS and CDR2 FQNEAQ come from the germline V gene. Written as DNA, the CDR3 is TGTGCCAGCAGCCGCCCTAGGTGGGCAGACTCTCGGGATACGCAGTATTTT. Translating it yields CASSRPRWADSRDTQYF.

This clonotype was detected only a few times. This chain links TRBV6-6 with TRBJ1-2; 9 nucleotides agree with TRBD1. CDR1 and CDR2 (germline): MNHNY, SVGAGI (reference sequence). The trim removed 5 bases at V and 4 bases at J, leaving 5 bases unmatched. The CDR3 loop spans 14 amino acids. CDR3 in amino acids: CASSAGQGTYGYTF. CDR3 DNA sequence: TGTGCCAGCAGTGCAGGACAGGGGACCTATGGCTACACCTTC.

The chain combines TRBV12-3 or TRBV12-4 with TRBJ2-2; 12 bases align to TRBD2. The junction had 6 bases not matched to a gene; V was cut back by 6 bases and J by 1 base. The CDR3 length is 17 residues. CDR3 protein: CASRTSGGVQNTGELFF. As DNA, the CDR3 is TGTGCCAGCAGGACTAGCGGGGGAGTTCAGAACACCGGGGAGCTGTTTTTT.

For the CDR3, the DNA is TGCAGTGCCAGGGAGACTACCAATGAGCAGTTCTTC. Encoded protein: CSARETTNEQFF. The gene calls are TRBV20-1 and TRBJ2-1; D tentatively fits TRBD1 or TRBD2 (5 bases each). The CDR3 is 12 amino acids. Germline CDR1 reads DFQATT; CDR2 reads SNEGSKA (reference sequence). V shed 6 bases and J shed 6 bases, with 12 bases lying between them.